Sequencing of this T cell receptor (beta chain) was carried out in a study of blood T cell repertoires in COVID-19. Under the authors' procedure: The assay estimated nucleated cells by amplifying reference gene primers. Method: immunoSEQ multiplex PCR; TCRdb's copy keeps in-frame clones and lacks some. The V and J calls and the clone size are those of that table, but D and trimming were determined from the DNA. Of 100,000 to 150,000 clones in the sample, approximately 86% were seen once. This CDR3 has 15 amino acids. V shed 5 bases and J 0 bases; nucleotides not matched to a gene: 6. CDR1 is LGHNA, CDR2 YNFKEQ, per germline.

The TCR originated in a woman in her forties or fifties who had recovered from COVID-19. The genes are TRBV4-2 and TRBJ1-2; TRBD1 matches 7 bases. Sequencing input: PBMCs or T cells enriched from blood (not recorded which). This CDR3 is CASSFEGQTNYGYTF. As DNA, the CDR3 is TGTGCCAGCAGCTTCGAGGGACAGACTAACTATGGCTACACCTTC.